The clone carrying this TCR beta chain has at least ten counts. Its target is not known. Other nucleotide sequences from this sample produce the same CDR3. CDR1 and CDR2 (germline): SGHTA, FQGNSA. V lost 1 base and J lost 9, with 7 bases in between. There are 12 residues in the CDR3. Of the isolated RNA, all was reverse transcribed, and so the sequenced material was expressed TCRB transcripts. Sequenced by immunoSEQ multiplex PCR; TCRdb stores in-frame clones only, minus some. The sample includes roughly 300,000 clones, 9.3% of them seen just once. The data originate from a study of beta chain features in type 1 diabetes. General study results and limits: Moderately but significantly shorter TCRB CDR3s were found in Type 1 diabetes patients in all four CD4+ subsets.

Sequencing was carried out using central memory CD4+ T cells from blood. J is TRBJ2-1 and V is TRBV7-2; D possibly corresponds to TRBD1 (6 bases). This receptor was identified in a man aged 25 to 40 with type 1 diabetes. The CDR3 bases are TGTGCCAGCAGCTTAGTAGGGGGTGAGCAGTTCTTC. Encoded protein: CASSLVGGEQFF.